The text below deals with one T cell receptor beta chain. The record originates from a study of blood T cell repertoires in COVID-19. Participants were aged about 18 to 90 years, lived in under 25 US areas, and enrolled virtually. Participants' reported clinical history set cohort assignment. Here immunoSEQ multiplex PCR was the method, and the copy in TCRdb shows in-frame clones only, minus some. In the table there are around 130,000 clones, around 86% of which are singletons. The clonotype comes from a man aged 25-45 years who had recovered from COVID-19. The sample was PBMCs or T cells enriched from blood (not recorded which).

CDR3: CAISQGARNTQYF. CDR3 sequence (DNA): TGTGCCATCAGTCAGGGGGCGAGGAATACGCAGTATTTT. The genes are TRBV10-3 and TRBJ2-3, with 8 bases fitting TRBD1. This CDR3 comprises 13 residues. V trimming: 5 bases; J trimming: 7 bases; junction bases outside the gene matches: 5. Germline CDR1 reads ENHRY; CDR2 reads SYGVKD.